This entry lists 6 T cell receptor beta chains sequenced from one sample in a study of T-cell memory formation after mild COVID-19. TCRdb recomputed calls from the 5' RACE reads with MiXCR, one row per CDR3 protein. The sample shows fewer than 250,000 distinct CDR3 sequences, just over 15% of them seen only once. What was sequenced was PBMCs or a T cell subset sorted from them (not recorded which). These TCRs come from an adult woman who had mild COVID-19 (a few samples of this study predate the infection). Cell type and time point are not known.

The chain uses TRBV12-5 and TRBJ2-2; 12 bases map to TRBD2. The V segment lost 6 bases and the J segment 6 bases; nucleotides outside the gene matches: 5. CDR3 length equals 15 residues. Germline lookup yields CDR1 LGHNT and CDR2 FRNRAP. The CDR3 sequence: CASGSSSGRAGELFF. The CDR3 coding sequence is TGTGCTAGTGGGAGTTCTAGCGGGAGGGCCGGGGAGCTGTTTTTT. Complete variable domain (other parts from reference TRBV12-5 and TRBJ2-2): DARVTQTPRHKVTEMGQEVTMRCQPILGHNTVFWYRQTMMQGLELLAYFRNRAPLDDSGMPKDRFSAEMPDATLATLKIQPSEPRDSAVYFCASGSSSGRAGELFFGEGSRLTVL.

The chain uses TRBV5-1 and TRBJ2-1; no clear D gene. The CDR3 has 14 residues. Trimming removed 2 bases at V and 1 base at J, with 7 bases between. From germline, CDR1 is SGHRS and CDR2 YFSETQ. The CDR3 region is CASSFSQSYNEQFF. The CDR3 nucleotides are TGCGCCAGCAGCTTCTCTCAATCCTACAATGAGCAGTTCTTC.

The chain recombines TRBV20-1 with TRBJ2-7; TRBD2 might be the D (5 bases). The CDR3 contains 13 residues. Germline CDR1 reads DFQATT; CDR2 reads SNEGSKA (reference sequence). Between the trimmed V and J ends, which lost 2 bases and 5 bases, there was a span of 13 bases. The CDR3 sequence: CSARSLAPDEQYF. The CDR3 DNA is TGCAGTGCTAGAAGCCTAGCTCCGGACGAGCAGTACTTC.

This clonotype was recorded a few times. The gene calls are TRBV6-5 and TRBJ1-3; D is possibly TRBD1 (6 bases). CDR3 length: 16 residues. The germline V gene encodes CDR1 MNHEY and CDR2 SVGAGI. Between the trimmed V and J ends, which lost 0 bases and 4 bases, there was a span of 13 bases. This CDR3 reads CASSYSRQGTGNTIYF. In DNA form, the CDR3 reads TGTGCCAGCAGTTACTCGAGGCAGGGGACCGGAAACACCATATATTTT.

The CDR3: CASSQGEQGWGGYTF. DNA of the CDR3: TGTGCCAGCAGCCAAGGGGAACAGGGTTGGGGAGGCTACACCTTC. V is TRBV3-1 and J is TRBJ1-2; tentative D call: TRBD1 (6 bases). V lost 1 base and J lost 8, with 17 bases in between. The CDR3 is 15 residues long. CDR1 is LGHDT and CDR2 is YNNKEL in the germline V gene (reference sequence).

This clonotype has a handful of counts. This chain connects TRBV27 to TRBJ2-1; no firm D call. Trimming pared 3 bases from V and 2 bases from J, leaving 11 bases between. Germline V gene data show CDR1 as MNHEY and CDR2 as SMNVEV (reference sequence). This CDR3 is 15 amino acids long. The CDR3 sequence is CASSFGQNTYNEQFF. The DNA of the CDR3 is TGTGCCAGCAGTTTTGGGCAAAATACCTACAATGAGCAGTTCTTC.